The 26 T cell receptor beta chains below were found in one sample sequenced in a study of shared clonotypes between healthy human individuals. The assay was immunoSEQ multiplex PCR, and TCRdb's table has in-frame clones only and misses some. This repertoire shows approximately 1,500,000 clones, 96% found once; its top ten account for 0.95% to 1.5%. The sequencing sample was made of naive CD4+ T cells sorted from blood. Subset of the sample: CD45RA+ positively selected. The receptors originated from a man aged 30-40 years in good health.

This clone was observed once. The chain is built from TRBV5-1 and TRBJ2-1, with TRBD1 as a possible D gene (6 bases). The germline V gene encodes CDR1 SGHRS and CDR2 YFSETQ. The CDR3 sequence is 16 residues long. V was shortened by 2 bases and J by 2 bases, with 14 bases between the two germline ends. The CDR3 reads CASSFKQGSTYNEQFF. The DNA of the CDR3 is TGCGCCAGCAGCTTTAAACAGGGCTCAACCTACAATGAGCAGTTCTTC.

This chain uses TRBV27 with TRBJ2-7, with 7 bases fitting TRBD2. From germline, CDR1 is MNHEY and CDR2 SMNVEV (reference sequence). CDR3 length: 16 amino acids. Unmatched junction bases numbered 11, after V lost 3 bases and J lost 3 bases. The CDR3 DNA reads as TGTGCCAGCAGTTTGGGGGGGGGACGAAGTAACTACGAGCAGTACTTC. Amino acid sequence: CASSLGGGRSNYEQYF.

The rearrangement joins TRBV11-2 to TRBJ2-7, with unresolved D. CDR1 is SGHAT, CDR2 FQNNGV, per germline. The CDR3 totals 13 residues. V gave up 8 bases and J gave up 7 bases, with 18 bases separating them. The CDR3 loop is CASDDQFWSEQYF. The CDR3 coding sequence is TGTGCCAGCGACGACCAGTTCTGGAGTGAGCAGTACTTC. The whole variable domain, remainder taken from reference TRBV11-2 and TRBJ2-7, is EAGVAQSPRYKIIEKRQSVAFWCNPISGHATLYWYQQILGQGPKLLIQFQNNGVVDDSQLPKDRFSAERLKGVDSTLKIQPAKLEDSAVYLCASDDQFWSEQYFGPGTRLTVT.

V gene TRBV18 combines with J gene TRBJ2-7; D is undetermined. The CDR3 is 13 amino acids. The V gene lost 1 base and the J gene lost 3 bases, with 7 bases spanning the gap. From germline, CDR1 is KGHSH and CDR2 LQKENI. CDR3 sequence: CASSPRGDYEQYF. The CDR3 DNA reads TGTGCCAGCTCACCACGAGGAGACTACGAGCAGTACTTC.

The V gene is TRBV9, the J gene TRBJ2-1; 11 bases fit TRBD2. The CDR3 contains 16 residues. The germline V gene encodes CDR1 SGDLS and CDR2 YYNGEE. Germline trimming cut 3 bases from V and 7 bases from J; bases unmatched to any gene: 9. CDR3 sequence reads: CASSADSGRAGNEQFF. The CDR3, as DNA: TGTGCCAGCAGCGCCGATAGCGGGAGGGCAGGGAATGAGCAGTTCTTC. Looking up the rest from reference TRBV9 and TRBJ2-1 gives the full variable domain: DSGVTQTPKHLITATGQRVTLRCSPRSGDLSVYWYQQSLDQGLQFLIQYYNGEERAKGNILERFSAQQFPDLHSELNLSSLELGDSALYFCASSADSGRAGNEQFFGPGTRLTVL.

This clone has just one count. The chain employs TRBV27 and TRBJ2-2, with 10 bases identical to TRBD1. The CDR3 covers 16 residues. Germline assignment: CDR1 MNHEY and CDR2 SMNVEV (reference sequence). The trim removed 5 bases at V and 1 base at J, leaving 4 bases unmatched. The CDR3 DNA follows: TGTGCCAGCAGTCCCCGGACAGGGGGGAACACCGGGGAGCTGTTTTTT. Its translation is CASSPRTGGNTGELFF.

The chain couples TRBV7-9 to TRBJ2-1; 10 nucleotides line up with TRBD2. The CDR3 consists of 14 residues. CDR1 is SEHNR, CDR2 FQNEAQ, per germline (reference sequence). V was pared by 2 bases and J by 7 bases, with 2 bases of the junction left unmatched. In DNA, the CDR3 is TGTGCCAGCAGCTTAAAGACTAGCGGGAATGAGCAGTTCTTC. This codes for CASSLKTSGNEQFF.

This sequence joins TRBV28 and TRBJ2-7, with 10 positions matching TRBD1. V trimming: 4 bases; J trimming: 0 bases; junction bases outside the gene matches: 6. In germline, CDR1 is MDHEN, CDR2 SYDVKM. The CDR3 runs to 16 residues. CDR3 sequence: CASSSAGTGVSYEQYF. CDR3 coding DNA: TGTGCCAGCAGTTCAGCCGGGACAGGGGTCTCCTACGAGCAGTACTTC.

The gene calls are TRBV10-3 and TRBJ2-7; no reliable D call. CDR3 length: 13 amino acids. Per germline, CDR1 ENHRY and CDR2 SYGVKD. Trimming removed 4 bases from V and 2 bases from J, with 9 bases in between. As DNA, the CDR3 is TGTGCCATCAGTGCTGGACCCACCTACGAGCAGTACTTC. Translation: CAISAGPTYEQYF.

The V gene is TRBV18, the J gene TRBJ2-6, with D unclear. Germline values: CDR1 KGHSH, CDR2 LQKENI. CDR3 length: 15 residues. Between the trimmed V and J ends, which lost 2 bases and 2 bases, there was a span of 7 bases. CDR3: CASSPGFAGANVLTF. The CDR3, as DNA: TGTGCCAGCTCACCAGGCTTTGCTGGGGCCAACGTCCTGACTTTC.

Of note for this clone: Germline is not matched at one junction end, which may reflect a read error. The rearrangement uses TRBV5-6 and TRBJ1-3; 8 bases are a match to TRBD1. CDR3 size: 19 residues. Germline lookup yields CDR1 SGHDT and CDR2 YYEEEE. The CDR3 sequence: CASNLLRVRGLSAGNTIYF. DNA for the CDR3: TGTGCCAGCAACTTGCTAAGAGTCAGGGGGCTATCTGCTGGAAACACCATATATTTT.

Comment on this clone: Different DNA sequences within this sample yield the same CDR3. The chain employs TRBV6-1 and TRBJ2-7; D remains unclear. V lost 2 bases, J lost 6 bases, and 14 bases lay in between. Looked up from germline, CDR1 is MNHNS and CDR2 is SASEGT. CDR3 length: 14 residues. The CDR3, as DNA: TGTGCCAGCAGTGAAATAGGCAGTGTAGGCGAGCAGTACTTC. Translating it yields CASSEIGSVGEQYF.

Remarks on this clone: In the same sample, other DNA sequences code for this CDR3. The chain carries TRBV18 and TRBJ2-3; a possible D gene is TRBD2 (5 bases). CDR3 length: 15 amino acids. From germline, CDR1 is KGHSH and CDR2 LQKENI. Trimming removed 2 bases from V and 2 bases from J, with 11 bases in between. This CDR3 reads CASSPNSGTTDTQYF. The CDR3 DNA follows: TGTGCCAGCTCACCAAACAGCGGCACCACAGATACGCAGTATTTT. Complete variable domain (other parts from reference TRBV18 and TRBJ2-3): NAGVMQNPRHLVRRRGQEARLRCSPMKGHSHVYWYRQLPEEGLKFMVYLQKENIIDESGMPKERFSAEFPKEGPSILRIQQVVRGDSAAYFCASSPNSGTTDTQYFGPGTRLTVL.

This rearrangement joins TRBV7-3 to TRBJ2-5; 11 bases map to TRBD2. The CDR3 is 19 residues long. V lost 5 bases and J lost 2; bases outside the gene matches: 16. Germline V gene data show CDR1 as SGHTA and CDR2 as FQGTGA. CDR3 nucleotides: TGTGCCAGCAGCGGTACCGGGACTAGCGGCCTAGGAGGGCAAGAGACCCAGTACTTC. Its protein is CASSGTGTSGLGGQETQYF.

V is TRBV27 and J is TRBJ2-3; a weak D match, TRBD2 (7 bases). The CDR3 is 14 residues long. V lost 1 base and J lost 5, with 10 bases in between. Germline V gene data show CDR1 as MNHEY and CDR2 as SMNVEV (reference sequence). The CDR3 nucleotides are TGTGCCAGCAGTTTATTGGGGGGGCAAGATACGCAGTATTTT. This codes for CASSLLGGQDTQYF.

The chain combines TRBV5-1 with TRBJ1-4; D ambiguous. The V end was cut by 4 bases, the J end by 0 bases, with 7 bases between. The CDR3 is made up of 14 amino acids. The V gene's germline CDR1 is SGHRS and CDR2 YFSETQ. CDR3 bases: TGCGCCAGCAGCCTATTCACAACTAATGAAAAACTGTTTTTT. It translates to CASSLFTTNEKLFF.

The CDR3 reads CASSLGTGTGAEQYF. The CDR3 DNA sequence: TGTGCCAGCAGCTTGGGGACCGGGACAGGGGCCGAGCAGTACTTC. This rearrangement joins TRBV5-4 to TRBJ2-7; 10 bases match TRBD1. V shed 0 bases, J shed 6 bases, and the junction held 6 bases outside the gene matches. CDR1 and CDR2 from the germline V gene are SGHNT and YYREEE (reference sequence). This CDR3 comprises 15 residues.

This chain joins TRBV5-6 and TRBJ1-4; D is unclear. V was shortened by 2 bases and J by 10 bases, with 9 bases between the two germline ends. Germline loops: CDR1 SGHDT, CDR2 YYEEEE. The CDR3 extends over 12 amino acids. The CDR3 DNA reads as TGTGCCAGCAGCTTCGGTGAGGGAAAACTGTTTTTT. Amino acid sequence: CASSFGEGKLFF. The whole variable domain, filled in from reference TRBV5-6 and TRBJ1-4, reads DAGVTQSPTHLIKTRGQQVTLRCSPKSGHDTVSWYQQALGQGPQFIFQYYEEEERQRGNFPDRFSGHQFPNYSSELNVNALLLGDSALYLCASSFGEGKLFFGSGTQLSVL.

The genes are TRBV5-1 and TRBJ1-3; 9 bases are shared with TRBD1. Germline V gene data show CDR1 as SGHRS and CDR2 as YFSETQ. The CDR3 consists of 16 residues. Trimming took 1 base from V and 3 from J; bases not matched to a gene: 5. The CDR3 protein is CASSLSGQGFGNTIYF. CDR3 nucleotide sequence: TGCGCCAGCAGCTTGTCGGGACAGGGTTTTGGAAACACCATATATTTT.

The chain employs TRBV2 and TRBJ1-2; the D is unclear. CDR1 and CDR2 (germline): SNHLY, FYNNEI. The CDR3 is 12 amino acids. V gave up 3 bases and J gave up 8 bases, with 10 bases separating them. The chain's CDR3 is CASSEVGKGYTF. The CDR3 nucleotides read TGTGCCAGCAGTGAGGTGGGAAAGGGCTACACCTTC.

The rearrangement joins TRBV11-2 to TRBJ1-1; no clear D gene. Trimming stripped 0 bases from V and 4 bases from J, with 6 bases between. The CDR3 spans 13 residues. Germline V lookup: CDR1 SGHAT, CDR2 FQNNGV. The CDR3 here is CASSLERATEAFF. In DNA form, the CDR3 reads TGTGCCAGCAGCTTAGAGCGCGCCACTGAAGCTTTCTTT.

This clone is a singleton in its sample. V gene TRBV11-1 combines with J gene TRBJ2-7; 10 nucleotides agree with TRBD1. The V and J ends lost 5 bases and 6 bases, in that order; junction bases with no gene match: 13. The germline gives CDR1 SGHAT, CDR2 FQDESV (reference sequence). This CDR3 is built from 16 residues. The chain's CDR3 is CASSPRTGGTLGEQYF. The CDR3 bases are TGTGCCAGCAGCCCCAGGACAGGGGGAACCCTCGGCGAGCAGTACTTC.

The CDR3, as DNA: TGTGCCGCGTCCACAGGGACCGATCAGCCCCAGCATTTT. Amino acids: CAASTGTDQPQHF. The chain is built from TRBV30 and TRBJ1-5; possible D gene TRBD1, 6 bases. This CDR3 is 13 amino acids long. Germline CDR1 is GTSNPN and CDR2 is SVGIG (reference sequence). Trimming took 8 bases from V and 5 from J, leaving 16 bases between them.

The J gene is TRBJ2-1, the V gene TRBV7-2; 12 positions match TRBD2. The CDR3 has 15 residues. Germline V CDR1 and CDR2: SGHTA, FQGNSA. V lost 3 bases to trimming and J lost 8 bases; unmatched junction nucleotides: 5. CDR3 DNA: TGTGCCAGCAGCTTCGCTAGCGGGAGGGCCGATGAGCAGTTCTTC. This translates into CASSFASGRADEQFF. Supplemented by reference TRBV7-2 and TRBJ2-1, the full variable domain reads GAGVSQSPSNKVTEKGKDVELRCDPISGHTALYWYRQSLGQGLEFLIYFQGNSAPDKSGLPSDRFSAERTGGSVSTLTIQRTQQEDSAVYLCASSFASGRADEQFFGPGTRLTVL.

V usage is TRBV27 and J usage is TRBJ2-1, with 9 bases matching TRBD2. CDR3 length equals 16 residues. The V gene's germline CDR1 is MNHEY and CDR2 SMNVEV (reference sequence). With V trimmed by 4 bases and J by 3 bases, 7 bases remained unmatched. Here the CDR3 reads CASSWLAGAIYNEQFF. The CDR3 coding sequence is TGTGCCAGCAGTTGGTTAGCGGGAGCTATCTACAATGAGCAGTTCTTC.

The chain uses TRBV7-6 and TRBJ2-1, with D unresolved. The CDR3 is 12 amino acids. Germline-derived CDR1 and CDR2 are SGHVS and FNYEAQ. Trimming cost V 5 bases and J 3 bases, with 5 bases left between them. CDR3 sequence (DNA): TGTGCCAGCAGCCCCAACTACAATGAGCAGTTCTTC. Translation: CASSPNYNEQFF. Combining the CDR3 with reference TRBV7-6 and TRBJ2-1 gives the whole variable domain GAGVSQSPRYKVTKRGQDVALRCDPISGHVSLYWYRQALGQGPEFLTYFNYEAQQDKSGLPNDRFSAERPEGSISTLTIQRTEQRDSAMYRCASSPNYNEQFFGPGTRLTVL.